The 7 T cell receptor beta chains presented below share a single source sample, sequenced in a study of blood T cells in healthy people across ages. Together with a sample-barcoded 5' primer, a J-beta primer mix was included in a second PCR lasting roughly 6 to 12 cycles. From the 5' RACE reads, TCRdb called clonotypes with MiXCR, one entry per CDR3 protein. The sample has 1 million to 1.2 million distinct CDR3 sequences; under 40% are singletons. The sample taken for sequencing was blood. These receptors originate from a man aged 18 to 30 in good health.

Concerning this clonotype itself: It may be a read error: a sequence one base away is much more abundant. The chain couples TRBV12-3 or TRBV12-4 to TRBJ2-5; no reliable D call. The assigned J gene may be wrong: the sequence end matches TRBJ2-1 better. CDR3 length: 13 residues. The CDR3 sequence is CASSPGDQETQFF. The DNA for the CDR3 is TGTGCCAGCAGCCCTGGAGACCAAGAGACCCAGTTCTTC.

This clonotype occurred a few times. This rearrangement joins TRBV12-3 or TRBV12-4 to TRBJ1-1, with D perhaps matching TRBD1 (6 bases). The CDR3 extends over 16 amino acids. Trimming cost V 3 bases and J 4 bases, with 18 bases left between them. The DNA for the CDR3 is TGTGCCAGCAGTTTGGTTGGGGGGCCGGGGGGCACTGAAGCTTTCTTT. It codes for CASSLVGGPGGTEAFF.

This clonotype was detected a few times. The chain uses TRBV20-1 and TRBJ2-3; D is possibly TRBD2 (5 bases). The V gene's germline CDR1 is DFQATT and CDR2 SNEGSKA (reference sequence). The CDR3 spans 14 residues. Trimming stripped 8 bases from V and 1 base from J, with 16 bases between. The CDR3 is CSPKTGLGTDTQYF. The CDR3 DNA follows: TGCAGTCCCAAGACGGGGTTGGGCACAGATACGCAGTATTTT.

The chain couples TRBV7-2 to TRBJ2-2; D is perhaps TRBD1 (5 bases). CDR1 is SGHTA and CDR2 is FQGNSA in the germline V gene. The CDR3 is 15 residues long. V dropped 6 bases and J dropped 0 bases, with 11 bases sitting between them. The CDR3 bases are TGTGCCAGCAGGCCGCAGGGAACGAACACCGGGGAGCTGTTTTTT. Translated, it gives CASRPQGTNTGELFF.

The rearrangement links TRBV7-2 to TRBJ2-1; D may be TRBD2 (6 bases). The CDR3 length is 13 residues. The germline V and J ends were trimmed by 5 bases and 9 bases, with 14 bases remaining between them. Germline-derived CDR1 and CDR2 are SGHTA and FQGNSA. The CDR3 is CASSPMGGFEQFF. DNA of the CDR3: TGTGCCAGCAGCCCGATGGGGGGTTTTGAGCAGTTCTTC.

This sequence joins TRBV12-3 or TRBV12-4 and TRBJ2-1; TRBD2 agrees at 7 bases. V was pared by 6 bases and J by 0 bases, with 5 bases of the junction left unmatched. The CDR3 covers 15 residues. CDR3: CASRPASGSYNEQFF. DNA for the CDR3: TGTGCCAGCAGGCCCGCTAGCGGCTCCTACAATGAGCAGTTCTTC.

The chain has TRBV5-1 and TRBJ1-6; maybe TRBD1 (5 bases). The CDR3 runs to 16 residues. Per the germline V gene, CDR1 is SGHRS and CDR2 is YFSETQ. The V and J ends lost 0 bases and 11 bases respectively, with 18 bases between them. DNA for the CDR3: TGCGCCAGCAGCTTGGAGACAGCTCAACTAGGACCACCCCTCCACTTT. Amino acid sequence: CASSLETAQLGPPLHF.